This section outlines one T cell receptor beta chain sequence together with its context. The CDR3 has 14 residues. Germline CDR1 SGDLS, CDR2 YYNGEE. The trim removed 3 bases at V and 7 bases at J, leaving 10 bases unmatched. This entry is derived from a study of OX40 agonist ivuxolimab in advanced cancers. Study-wide background: Each dose-escalation patient presented with hepatocellular carcinoma, melanoma, renal cell or head and neck cancer.

TCRdb's copy holds only in-frame clones and misses some; the assay was immunoSEQ multiplex PCR. The data show 65,000 to 90,000 clones, with about 91% seen just once and 2.3% held by the top ten. Here the sequenced sample was CD4+ or CD8+ T cells sorted from blood, taken in a trial of the OX40 agonist ivuxolimab. The sequence derives from an adult with an advanced solid tumor such as melanoma, head and neck, liver or kidney cancer. This sequence joins TRBV9 and TRBJ2-7, with 7 bases that match TRBD2. The CDR3 DNA reads TGTGCCAGCAGCGGCGGACTGCCGGGAGGAGAGCAGTACTTC. This codes for CASSGGLPGGEQYF.